This TCR beta chain was sequenced for a study of T cells in Graves' hyperthyroidism and ophthalmopathy. RNA transcripts yielded amplified TCR beta CDR3 regions. With the HTBI primer set, the TCR CDR3 went through a first round of RT-PCR. TCRdb ran MiXCR on the multiplex PCR reads and lists one entry per CDR3 protein. The sample holds 450,000 to 600,000 distinct CDR3 sequences, about 14% seen once. V was trimmed by 5 bases and J by 6 bases, leaving 11 bases between them. CDR1 and CDR2 (germline): MDHEN, SYDVKM. This CDR3 is 12 amino acids long. This TCR was sampled from a woman aged 40-49 years with Graves' hyperthyroidism. The gene calls are TRBV28 and TRBJ2-7; D call uncertain. The sequencing sample was made of blood. The CDR3 here is CASSDIPLEQYF. CDR3 nucleotides: TGTGCCAGCAGTGATATACCTCTCGAGCAGTACTTC.